This T cell receptor beta chain was identified during a study of beta chain features in type 1 diabetes. V shed 3 bases and J shed 3 bases, with 11 bases lying between them. Germline V gene sequence: CDR1 MGHDK, CDR2 SYGVNS. The CDR3 consists of 15 residues. This clone was found a few times. The study reverse transcribed the entire isolated RNA, so it sequenced expressed TCRB transcripts. The repertoire was sequenced with immunoSEQ multiplex PCR; TCRdb's copy has only in-frame clones and lacks some. The sample lists about 230,000 clones; 9.6% were seen once. The gene calls are TRBV25-1 and TRBJ1-4; D remains ambiguous. This TCR came from a woman aged 18-29 years in good health. Sequenced material: naive CD4+ T cells from blood. DNA for the CDR3: TGTGCCAGCAGTGATAATACGGTTGCTAATGAAAAACTGTTTTTT. This sequence encodes CASSDNTVANEKLFF.